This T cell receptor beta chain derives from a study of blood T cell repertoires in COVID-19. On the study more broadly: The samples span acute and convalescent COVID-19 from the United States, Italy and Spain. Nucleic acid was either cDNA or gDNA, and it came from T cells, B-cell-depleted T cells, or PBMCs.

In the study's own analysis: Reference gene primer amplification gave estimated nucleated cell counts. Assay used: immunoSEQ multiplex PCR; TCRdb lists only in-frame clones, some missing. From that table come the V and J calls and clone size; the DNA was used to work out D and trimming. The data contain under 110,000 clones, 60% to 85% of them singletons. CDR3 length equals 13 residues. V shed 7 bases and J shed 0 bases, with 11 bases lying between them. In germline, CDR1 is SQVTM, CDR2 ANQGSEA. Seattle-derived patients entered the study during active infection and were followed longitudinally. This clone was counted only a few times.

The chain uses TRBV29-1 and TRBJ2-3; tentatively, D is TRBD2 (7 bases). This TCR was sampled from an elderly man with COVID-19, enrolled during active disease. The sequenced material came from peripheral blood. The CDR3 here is CSGGGRSTDTQYF. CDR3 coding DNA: TGCAGCGGGGGGGGCAGAAGCACAGATACGCAGTATTTT.